Following are 9 T cell receptor beta chains from one sample sequenced in a study of regulatory T cells in long-lasting Graves disease. The time point is: newly diagnosed GD, antithyroid drugs for less than 3 months. Making the TCR library involved RNA that had been extracted from PBMCs. Arm-PCR of CDR3 regions and iRepertoire HTBI primers were used to build TCR beta libraries. TCRdb reprocessed the multiplex PCR reads via MiXCR and lists one record per CDR3 protein. Counted here are about 620,000 distinct CDR3 sequences, 15% to 20% occurring once; the ten biggest clones make up 15% to 20%. The same specimen was also included in a second study, on T cells in Graves' hyperthyroidism and ophthalmopathy.

Sequencing used peripheral blood mononuclear cells (PBMCs), obtained at new diagnosis, from a patient treated with antithyroid drugs. All receptors come from a woman in her twenties or thirties with Graves disease.

This clonotype occurred many times. The J gene is TRBJ2-3, the V gene TRBV28; the D is unclear. The J call could be wrong; TRBJ2-7 is a better fit for the DNA end. The CDR3 loop spans 14 amino acids. Looked up from germline, CDR1 is MDHEN and CDR2 is SYDVKM. The CDR3 nucleotides read TGTGCCAGCAGATCAAATACAGAATCTTACGAGCAGTACTTC. It is translated as CASRSNTESYEQYF.

This clonotype was picked up many times. The chain has TRBV7-3 and TRBJ2-3; 7 bases are a match to TRBD2. The CDR3 is 19 residues long. Losses at the gene ends were 5 bases for V and 0 bases for J; bases not matched to a gene: 17. Germline V CDR1 and CDR2: SGHTA, FQGTGA. The CDR3 loop is CASSQVAGAGDVSTDTQYF. The CDR3 DNA is TGTGCCAGCAGCCAAGTGGCCGGGGCGGGAGACGTCAGCACAGATACGCAGTATTTT.

This clonotype was seen many times. This chain links TRBV12-3 or TRBV12-4 with TRBJ2-7; no clear D. The CDR3 sequence is 12 residues long. V was trimmed by 3 bases and J by 5 bases, leaving 8 bases between them. CDR3 protein: CASSLGVDEQYF. In DNA form, the CDR3 reads TGTGCCAGCAGTTTGGGTGTCGACGAGCAGTACTTC.

On this clonotype: This sequence may be a read error, since a much larger clone differs from it by one base. The chain is built from TRBV29-1 and TRBJ2-7, with 10 positions matching TRBD2. The CDR3 consists of 15 residues. From germline, CDR1 is SQVTM and CDR2 ANQGSEA. CDR3 sequence: CSAFLPSGSITERYF. CDR3 bases: TGCAGCGCCTTTTTGCCTAGCGGGAGTATCACCGAGCGGTACTTC.

In this sample, this clonotype turned up many times. The chain couples TRBV5-1 to TRBJ1-6; 8 bases align to TRBD1. This CDR3 has 15 amino acids. With V trimmed by 2 bases and J by 7 bases, 5 bases remained unmatched. Germline-derived CDR1 and CDR2 are SGHRS and YFSETQ. The CDR3 sequence is CASSFEGQDNSPLHF. The CDR3 coding sequence is TGCGCCAGCAGCTTCGAGGGACAGGACAATTCACCCCTCCACTTT.

This clonotype was counted ten times or more. The V gene is TRBV20-1, the J gene TRBJ2-3; weak D call: TRBD1 (5 bases). The germline gives CDR1 DFQATT, CDR2 SNEGSKA (reference sequence). The CDR3 covers 12 residues. The CDR3 loop reads CSYRSATDTQYF. The CDR3 DNA sequence: TGCAGCTACAGGAGCGCCACAGATACGCAGTATTTT.

This clonotype was recorded at least ten times. CDR3 DNA: TGTGCCAGCAGTGGTCGCGGGACATATGAGCAGTTCTTC. This gives the protein CASSGRGTYEQFF. The chain employs TRBV2 and TRBJ2-1; D tentatively fits TRBD1 or TRBD2 (6 bases each). This CDR3 region has 13 residues. The germline gives CDR1 SNHLY, CDR2 FYNNEI. With 4 bases removed from V and 8 bases from J, the gap between germline ends came to 12 bases. Full variable domain (missing parts from reference TRBV2 and TRBJ2-1): EPEVTQTPSHQVTQMGQEVILRCVPISNHLYFYWYRQILGQKVEFLVSFYNNEISEKSEIFDDQFSVERPDGSNFTLKIRSTKLEDSAMYFCASSGRGTYEQFFGPGTRLTVL.

This clonotype turned up a few times. J is TRBJ2-1 and V is TRBV29-1; TRBD1 matches at 7 bases. V shed 6 bases, J shed 9 bases, and the junction held 5 bases outside the gene matches. Germline lookup yields CDR1 SQVTM and CDR2 ANQGSEA. This CDR3 is 11 amino acids long. CDR3 nucleotide sequence: TGCAGCGTGAAGGGGGCCGGTGAGCAGTTCTTC. As protein: CSVKGAGEQFF.

The chain is built from TRBV30 and TRBJ2-3; a weak D match, TRBD1 (5 bases). V lost 4 bases, J lost 2 bases, and 16 bases lay in between. Germline lookup yields CDR1 GTSNPN and CDR2 SVGIG (reference sequence). The CDR3 runs 15 residues. The CDR3 region has the DNA TGTGCCTGGACTCCCGAGCAGGGTATCACAGATACGCAGTATTTT. Translating it yields CAWTPEQGITDTQYF.